This T cell receptor (beta chain) was documented in a study of beta chain features in type 1 diabetes. Looking at the study overall: Some 99 million sorted cells were examined across all samples. Findings and limits, study-wide: Type 1 diabetes patients had TCRB CDR3s that were shorter (moderately but significantly so) in all four CD4+ subsets. It was possible that PCR favored shorter templates, equally so in patients and controls. Over-representation of high TCR-expressing cells was a possible consequence of cDNA sequencing. Comparison showed that naive, central memory and Treg TCRB repertoires appeared more similar among patients than among healthy donors.

The whole isolated RNA underwent reverse transcription, so sequencing captured expressed TCRB transcripts. This table comes from immunoSEQ multiplex PCR, and its TCRdb copy is limited to in-frame clones, with some not included. The table lists about 370,000 clones, 9.6% of them singletons. The V and J ends lost 4 bases and 2 bases, in that order; junction bases with no gene match: 17. The length of the CDR3 is 20 residues. Germline lookup yields CDR1 LNHDA and CDR2 SQIVND (reference sequence). This clone was picked up a small number of times. Its antigen is undetermined. The receptor was isolated from a man aged 30 to 39 with type 1 diabetes. The sample consisted of central memory CD4+ T cells from blood. This rearrangement joins TRBV19 to TRBJ2-5; TRBD2 agrees at 12 bases. The CDR3 nucleotides read TGTGCCAGTAGTAGGGGCCTGACTAGCGGGAGCTCCCTCCCTCAAGAGACCCAGTACTTC. It yields the protein CASSRGLTSGSSLPQETQYF.